A single T cell receptor (beta chain) is shown here with its context. Its antigen is still unknown. CDR3 size: 14 residues. Germline CDR1 reads SGHNT; CDR2 reads YYREEE (reference sequence). J gave up 5 bases and V 7 bases, and 10 bases lay outside the gene matches. Isocitrate dehydrogenase mutation was absent in all glioblastoma patients. This entry comes from a study of glioma-infiltrating T cells after dendritic cell vaccination. Turning to the study itself: Dendritic cells derived from monocytes and pulsed with autologous tumor lysate formed the vaccine.

Overall study results and limits: Estimated pretreatment TIL content predicted outcome after dendritic cell vaccination.

Libraries were prepared by immunoSEQ multiplex PCR; TCRdb keeps only in-frame clonotypes and omits some of them. The repertoire holds 95,000 or so clones, with roughly 84% as singletons. The rearrangement uses TRBV5-4 and TRBJ2-5; 8 bases align to TRBD1. This sample comprised blood, obtained before dendritic cell vaccination. This clonotype was obtained from a human donor with glioblastoma. The CDR3 sequence: CASHTTGEGETQYF. As DNA, the CDR3 is TGTGCCAGCCACACGACAGGGGAAGGGGAGACCCAGTACTTC.